The clone carrying this T cell receptor (beta chain) was counted a few times. TCRdb used MiXCR to reprocess the RT-PCR reads, holding one entry per CDR3 protein. The sample records some 90,000 distinct CDR3 sequences, 48% being singletons. This sample is part of a study of patients and donors after allogeneic stem cell transplantation. CDR1 is SEHNR and CDR2 is FQNEAQ in the germline V gene (reference sequence). The ends lost 1 base at V and 1 base at J; junction bases unmatched: 9. This CDR3 is built from 17 residues. The TCR sequence derives from a human donor who was either an allogeneic HSCT recipient or a stem cell or donor lymphocyte infusion donor (not recorded which). It is not recorded whose cells these are; they may come from a transplant donor. V is TRBV7-9 and J is TRBJ1-1; 7 nucleotides align to TRBD1. Material for sequencing was blood, either unsorted or a sorted T cell fraction (not recorded which). Here the CDR3 DNA reads TGTGCCAGCAGCTTAGTCTCAGGGGGGAGATGGAACACTGAAGCTTTCTTT. As protein: CASSLVSGGRWNTEAFF.